The 14 T cell receptor beta chains below were found in one sample sequenced in a study of tumor-infiltrating lymphocytes in primary liver carcinoma. Total RNA amounting to roughly 480 ng was the source from which TCR beta cDNA was made with a constant-region primer. It was through three nested multiplex PCR rounds of slightly modified ARM-PCR that TCR beta libraries arose. A C-beta reverse primer and TRBV1-TRBV30 forward primers served in each of the first two PCR rounds, at around 10 cycles apiece. TCRdb analysed the multiplex PCR reads with MiXCR anew, one entry per CDR3 protein. Of 95,000 to 150,000 distinct CDR3 sequences in the sample, 55% to 70% were seen once. Extraction of RNA together with DNA used about 18-31 mg of unsorted bulk tissue. Sequenced sample: tumor-adjacent normal liver tissue. These receptors were collected from a woman in her sixties with primary liver carcinoma and hepatitis B virus infection.

Remarks on this clonotype: With a much larger clone just one base away, this may be a read error. The V and J genes are TRBV2 and TRBJ1-1; a possible D gene is TRBD1 (6 bases). V was pared by 2 bases and J by 6 bases, with 16 bases between. The CDR3 extends over 15 amino acids. Germline CDR1 and CDR2: SNHLY and FYNNEI. DNA of the CDR3: TGTGCCAGCAGTGAAATGGGCAGGGGTAAATCTGAAGCTTTCTTT. It encodes CASSEMGRGKSEAFF.

Comments on this clonotype: Relative to the germline gene, one junction end is altered; a read error may explain this. The genes are TRBV14 and TRBJ2-4, with D tentatively TRBD2 (5 bases). There are 16 residues in the CDR3. Germline CDR1 is SGHDN and CDR2 is FVKESK. CDR3 protein: CASSLALGRAKNVQYF. The DNA of the CDR3 is TGTGCCAGCAGCCTAGCGCTGGGTCGGGCCAAAAACGTTCAGTACTTC.

Regarding this clonotype: One base away lies a much larger clone, so this may be a sequencing read error. The chain is built from TRBV7-9 and TRBJ2-1; 7 bases match TRBD2. The CDR3 covers 12 residues. J gave up 6 bases and V 7 bases, and 3 bases lay outside the gene matches. The germline CDR1 and CDR2 sequences are SEHNR and FQNEAQ (reference sequence). Here the CDR3 reads CASNSSGNEQFF. The DNA of the CDR3 is TGTGCCAGCAACTCTAGCGGCAATGAGCAGTTCTTC.

On this clonotype: The conserved closing phenylalanine or tryptophan is absent in this CDR3, likely reflecting a read error. The rearrangement links TRBV11-2 to TRBJ2-5; 9 nucleotides line up with TRBD2. This CDR3 comprises 17 residues. With 9 bases clipped from V and 5 bases from J, the junction kept 19 bases outside the gene matches. CDR1 and CDR2 from the germline V gene are SGHAT and FQNNGV. CDR3 sequence: CARSTFEAGGSRETQYL. CDR3 bases: TGTGCCAGGAGCACCTTTGAGGCGGGAGGGTCTCGGGAGACCCAGTACTTA.

With regard to this clonotype: A read error is possible here, since a much larger clone lies one base away. J is TRBJ2-2 and V is TRBV6-5; 7 positions agree with TRBD2. With V trimmed by 8 bases and J by 5 bases, 8 bases remained unmatched. CDR3 length: 14 amino acids. Germline V gene data show CDR1 as MNHEY and CDR2 as SVGAGI. The CDR3 nucleotides read TGTGCCAGCGGAAGAGCGGGAAGGACCGGGGAGCTGTTTTTT. The encoded protein is CASGRAGRTGELFF.

On this clonotype: This likely comes from a read error, as the CDR3 has no conserved phenylalanine or tryptophan at its end. V usage is TRBV6-1 and J usage is TRBJ1-6; tentative D call: TRBD1 (5 bases). V lost 1 base and J 14 bases, leaving 15 bases between the germline ends. Germline V gives CDR1 MNHNS, CDR2 SASEGT. This CDR3 has 14 amino acids. The DNA for the CDR3 is TGTGCCAGCAGTGAAGAAGGGTTCGCAGGGACCCTCCACGTT. Its translation is CASSEEGFAGTLHV.

With respect to this clonotype: The final CDR3 position lacks the conserved phenylalanine or tryptophan, pointing to a likely read error. J is TRBJ1-5 and V is TRBV28; D uncertain. The CDR3 consists of 15 residues. Germline V lookup: CDR1 MDHEN, CDR2 SYDVKM. V was clipped by 5 bases and J by 6 bases, with 17 bases between them. CDR3 coding DNA: TGTGCCAGCAGTCCCCCGTTGGAGCCGGGTCAGCCCCAGCATTTA. This gives the protein CASSPPLEPGQPQHL.

Comments on this clonotype: Because the CDR3 is missing its conserved closing phenylalanine or tryptophan, this is likely a read error. The V call is TRBV4-2, the J call TRBJ2-1; possibly TRBD2 for D (5 bases). The V gene's germline CDR1 is LGHNA and CDR2 YNFKEQ. V was cut by 3 bases and J by 5 bases, with 14 bases left in between. The length of the CDR3 is 15 residues. The CDR3 is CASSHRRGKNNEQFL. CDR3 in DNA: TGTGCCAGCAGCCACCGACGGGGAAAGAACAATGAGCAGTTCCTC.

With respect to this clonotype: Sequence at one end of the junction differs from germline and may be a read error. The chain recombines TRBV6-6 with TRBJ1-2; no clear D. The CDR3 length is 11 residues. From germline, CDR1 is MNHNY and CDR2 SVGAGI (reference sequence). CDR3 loop: CTRSQIYGYTF. The CDR3 nucleotides are TGTACCAGAAGTCAGATTTATGGCTACACCTTC.

With regard to this clonotype: The final CDR3 position lacks the conserved phenylalanine or tryptophan, pointing to a likely read error. The chain links TRBV29-1 to TRBJ2-1, with TRBD2 matching 8 bases. CDR1 and CDR2 (germline): SQVTM, ANQGSEA. The CDR3 runs 14 residues. Germline trimming cut 6 bases from V and 6 bases from J; bases unmatched to any gene: 10. CDR3 DNA: TGCAGCGTCGAACCCGGGACTAGTCTCAATGAGCAGTTCTCC. It translates to CSVEPGTSLNEQFS.

A word on this clonotype: A read error may account for a junction end that differs from germline. This chain joins TRBV11-1 and TRBJ2-3; D is unclear. The CDR3 sequence is 13 residues long. Germline CDR1 SGHAT, CDR2 FQDESV (reference sequence). CDR3: CVSNFGPQDMQYF. As DNA, the CDR3 is TGTGTCAGCAATTTTGGGCCTCAGGATATGCAGTATTTT. The full variable domain, completed using reference TRBV11-1 and TRBJ2-3, is EAEVAQSPRYKITEKSQAVAFWCDPISGHATLYWYRQILGQGPELLVQFQDESVVDDSQLPKDRFSAERLKGVDSTLKIQPAELGDSAMYLCVSNFGPQDMQYFGPGTRLTVL.

In this sample, this clonotype turned up once. The chain combines TRBV14 with TRBJ2-4; 7 bases line up with TRBD1. J lost 9 bases, V lost 3 bases, and 14 bases had no gene match. Germline CDR1 reads SGHDN; CDR2 reads FVKESK. The CDR3 is 16 residues long. Written as DNA, the CDR3 is TGTGCCAGCAGCCACAGGACAGGAGTAGCCAATAGCATTCAGTACTTC. Translation gives CASSHRTGVANSIQYF.

This clonotype has a handful of counts. The J gene is TRBJ2-3, the V gene TRBV5-1, with TRBD2 matching 10 bases. Germline CDR1 SGHRS, CDR2 YFSETQ. Trimming removed 3 bases from V and 4 bases from J; junction bases left unmatched: 5. This CDR3 is built from 15 residues. The CDR3 DNA follows: TGCGCCAGCAGCTCCCGGACTAGCGGCCCAGATACGCAGTATTTT. Protein sequence: CASSSRTSGPDTQYF.

As for this clonotype: The conserved closing phenylalanine or tryptophan is absent in this CDR3, likely reflecting a read error. The chain carries TRBV29-1 and TRBJ2-7, with D possibly TRBD1 on 5 matching bases. Between the trimmed V and J ends, which lost 1 base and 7 bases, there was a span of 14 bases. The CDR3 has 13 amino acids. Looked up from germline, CDR1 is SQVTM and CDR2 is ANQGSEA. CDR3 residues: CSVEGRAGYEQYL. The CDR3 bases are TGCAGCGTTGAAGGCAGGGCCGGCTATGAGCAGTACCTC.